This T cell receptor (beta chain) was identified in a study of blood T cell repertoires in COVID-19. As originally analysed: Amplification of reference gene primers was used by the study to estimate nucleated cell counts. Sequencing was performed with immunoSEQ multiplex PCR; in TCRdb, only in-frame clones are kept and a portion is missing. The D gene and trimming were derived from the DNA, and the V and J assignments and clone size from that table. The table shows 230,000 or so clones, with around 90% occurring only once. Trimming took 4 bases from V and 0 from J, leaving 6 bases between them. The CDR3 is 13 amino acids. CDR1 is SQVTM, CDR2 ANQGSEA, per germline. This clone was picked up a small number of times. Participant age was roughly 18 to 90 years, and participants resided in fewer than 25 US areas.

The sequenced sample was PBMCs or T cells enriched from blood (not recorded which). The chain carries TRBV29-1 and TRBJ1-4, with no clear D. The sequence derives from a woman aged 25 to 39 who had recovered from COVID-19. The chain's CDR3 is CSVGPATNEKLFF. The CDR3 coding sequence is TGCAGCGTTGGGCCCGCAACTAATGAAAAACTGTTTTTT.